This TCR beta chain derives from a study of OX40 agonist ivuxolimab in advanced cancers. Study overall: At doses from 0.01 to 10 mg/kg, patients were given intravenous ivuxolimab every 2 weeks. Study results and caveats: By week 6 at 0.1 to 3.0 mg/kg, blood CD4+ and CD8+ T cells had expanded clonally. Some of the nonresponding patients also showed low levels of normalized T-cell clonal expansion. More expanded clones were seen, on average, in CD8+ T cells than in CD4+.

This CDR3 contains 11 residues. Germline CDR1 and CDR2: MDHEN and SYDVKM. With 2 bases removed from V and 6 bases from J, the gap between germline ends came to 2 bases. Some clones are missing from TCRdb's copy, which holds only in-frame ones; the method was immunoSEQ multiplex PCR. The sample lists about 61,000 clones, 86% seen once, with around 1.2% in the top ten. In regard to this clone: What it binds is unknown.

The source was CD4+ or CD8+ T cells sorted from blood, collected in a trial of the OX40 agonist ivuxolimab. This chain connects TRBV28 to TRBJ1-3; D is unclear. The receptor was derived from an adult with an advanced solid tumor such as melanoma, head and neck, liver or kidney cancer. The CDR3 DNA is TGTGCCAGCAGTTTAGAAAACACCATATATTTT. Residues: CASSLENTIYF.